The present entry profiles one T cell receptor (beta chain) with its context. Its binding antigen is unknown. Qualities for individual bases were not recorded, and no much larger clone is one base off. This entry belongs to a study of technical replicates of blood from a handful of donors listed by TCRdb under 2017. The library was prepared using the immunoSEQ multiplex PCR assay. TCRdb stores this immuneACCESS table with in-frame sequences only. Part of the clones is absent; in the studies checked, under half of the shortfall reflects unresolved V genes, and no reason is known for the rest. This sample holds 60,000 to 85,000 clones; around 97% were observed only once. Of the sample, roughly 0.21% falls within the top ten clones. The TCR was taken from a human donor in good health. Sequenced sample: T cells isolated from PBMCs.

The CDR3 in this case is CASSWDRAPGQPQHF. The sequenced DNA: TGTGCCAGCAGTTGGGACAGGGCTCCTGGGCAGCCCCAGCATTTT. The chain is made from TRBV28 and TRBJ1-5, with TRBD1 matching 9 junction bases. CDR1 MDHEN and CDR2 SYDVKM are derived from the germline V gene. Ends trimmed: V by 4 bases, J by 7 bases; bases unmatched to a gene: 8. The CDR3 has 15 amino acids, counting the end cysteine and phenylalanine. Of the read, only the CDR3 DNA is kept; its 45 bases are in frame from base 1.